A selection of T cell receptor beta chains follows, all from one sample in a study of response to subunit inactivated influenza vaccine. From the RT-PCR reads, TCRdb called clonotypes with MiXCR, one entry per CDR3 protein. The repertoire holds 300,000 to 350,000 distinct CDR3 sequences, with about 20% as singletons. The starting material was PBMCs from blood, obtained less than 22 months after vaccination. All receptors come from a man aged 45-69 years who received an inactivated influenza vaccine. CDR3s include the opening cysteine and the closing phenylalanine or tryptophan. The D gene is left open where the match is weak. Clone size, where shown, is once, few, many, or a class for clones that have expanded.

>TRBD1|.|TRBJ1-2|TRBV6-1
TGTGCCAGCACTAAAGTTCAGGGGGATAACTATGGCTACACCTTC
CASTKVQGDNYGYTF
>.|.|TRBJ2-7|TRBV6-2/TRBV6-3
TGTGCCAGCAGTTCAACTTCCCGAACTTCCTACGAGCAGTACTTC
CASSSTSRTSYEQYF
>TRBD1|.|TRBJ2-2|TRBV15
TGTGCCACTAATAGACAGGGGCCCACCGGGGAGCTGTTTTTT
CATNRQGPTGELFF
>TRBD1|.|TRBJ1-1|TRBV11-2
TGTGCCAGCAGCGTCGGGACAGGGAATTTCGCTGAAGCTTTCTTT
CASSVGTGNFAEAFF
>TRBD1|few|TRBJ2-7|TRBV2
TGTGCCAGCAGTAAGACTCCGGGACAGGGCTTCTACGAGCAGTACTTC
CASSKTPGQGFYEQYF
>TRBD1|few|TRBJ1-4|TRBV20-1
TGCAGTGCGAGGACAGGGGGAAATGAAAAACTGTTTTTT
CSARTGGNEKLFF
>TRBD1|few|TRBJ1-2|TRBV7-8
TGTGCCAGCAGCTTACAGGGGGCTGTCAACTATGGCTACACCTTC
CASSLQGAVNYGYTF
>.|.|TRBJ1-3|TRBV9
TGTGCCAGCAGCGTACAGGCCGGGTTAGGAAACACCATATATTTT
CASSVQAGLGNTIYF
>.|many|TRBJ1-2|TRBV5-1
TGCGCCAGCAGCTCCCAGACGGAATATGGCTACACCTTC
CASSSQTEYGYTF
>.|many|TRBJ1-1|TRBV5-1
TGCGCCAGCAGCTTGGCCGCTGGACCTGAAGCTTTCTTT
CASSLAAGPEAFF
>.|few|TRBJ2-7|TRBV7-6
TGTGCCAGCAGCTTAGGGACATTCCGCTCCTACGAGCAGTACTTC
CASSLGTFRSYEQYF
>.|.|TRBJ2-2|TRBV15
TGTGCCACCAGCAGAGGGACACTGAACACCGGGGAGCTGTTTTTT
CATSRGTLNTGELFF
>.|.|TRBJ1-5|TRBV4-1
TGCGCCAGCAGCCAAGATCAGGGGTTGCAGCCCCAGCATTTT
CASSQDQGLQPQHF
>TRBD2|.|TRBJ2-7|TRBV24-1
TGTGCCACCAGTGATTCCAGACTAGCGGGAGTCTACGAGCAGTACTTC
CATSDSRLAGVYEQYF
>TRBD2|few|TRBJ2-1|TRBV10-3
TGTGCCTCCGAGGGGGAATCGGGGACTAGTCACTACAATGAGCAGTTCTTC
CASEGESGTSHYNEQFF
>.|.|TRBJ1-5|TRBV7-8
TGTGCCAGCAGCCCCCAGGGAATGCCCCAGCATTTT
CASSPQGMPQHF
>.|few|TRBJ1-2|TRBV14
TGTGCCAGCAGCCAAGATTTGAATGGTGCCTATGGCTACACCTTC
CASSQDLNGAYGYTF
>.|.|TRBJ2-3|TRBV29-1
TGCAGCGTTGCTGACGCCACCGGGACGAGGAGCACAGATACGCAGTATTTT
CSVADATGTRSTDTQYF
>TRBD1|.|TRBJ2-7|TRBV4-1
TGCGCCAGCAGCCAAGTAAAGGCGGGACAGGGGTCTTACGAGCAGTACTTC
CASSQVKAGQGSYEQYF
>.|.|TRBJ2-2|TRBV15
TGTGCCACCAGCAGACAGACGATAGGAGGGGCCGGGGAGCTGTTTTTT
CATSRQTIGGAGELFF
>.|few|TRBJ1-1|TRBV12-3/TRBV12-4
TGTGCCAGCACGGCCCTCACTGAAGCTTTCTTT
CASTALTEAFF
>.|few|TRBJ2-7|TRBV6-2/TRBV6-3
TGTGCCAGCAGTTACTCCGGTTCAGGGCTAGGAGAGCAGTACTTC
CASSYSGSGLGEQYF
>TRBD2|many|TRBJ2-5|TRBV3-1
TGTGCCAGCAGCCAAGATACGAGTCGGGCGGGAGCCCCAGAGACCCAGTACTTC
CASSQDTSRAGAPETQYF
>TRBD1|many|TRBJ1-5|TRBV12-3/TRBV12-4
TGTGCCAGCAGTTTAGCAGGGGGCCTTCAGCCCCAGCATTTT
CASSLAGGLQPQHF
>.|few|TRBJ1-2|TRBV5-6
TGTGCCAGCAGCAGGAACAGGGTTGGCTACACCTTC
CASSRNRVGYTF
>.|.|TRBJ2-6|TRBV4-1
TGCGCCAGCAGCCAAGAAGGGGGGGCCAACGTCCTGACTTTC
CASSQEGGANVLTF